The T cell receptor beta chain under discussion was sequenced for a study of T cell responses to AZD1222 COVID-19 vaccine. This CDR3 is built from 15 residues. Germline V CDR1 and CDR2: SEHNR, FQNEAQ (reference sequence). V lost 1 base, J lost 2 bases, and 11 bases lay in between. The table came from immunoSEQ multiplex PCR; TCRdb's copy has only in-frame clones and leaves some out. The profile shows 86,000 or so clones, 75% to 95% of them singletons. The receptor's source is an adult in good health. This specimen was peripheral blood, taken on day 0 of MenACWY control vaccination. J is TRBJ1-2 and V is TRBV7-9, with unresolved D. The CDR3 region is CASSLGVAGNYGYTF. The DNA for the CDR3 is TGTGCCAGCAGCTTAGGGGTCGCGGGGAACTATGGCTACACCTTC. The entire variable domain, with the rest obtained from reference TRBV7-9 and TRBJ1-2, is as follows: DTGVSQNPRHKITKRGQNVTFRCDPISEHNRLYWYRQTLGQGPEFLTYFQNEAQLEKSRLLSDRFSAERPKGSFSTLEIQRTEQGDSAMYLCASSLGVAGNYGYTFGSGTRLTVV.